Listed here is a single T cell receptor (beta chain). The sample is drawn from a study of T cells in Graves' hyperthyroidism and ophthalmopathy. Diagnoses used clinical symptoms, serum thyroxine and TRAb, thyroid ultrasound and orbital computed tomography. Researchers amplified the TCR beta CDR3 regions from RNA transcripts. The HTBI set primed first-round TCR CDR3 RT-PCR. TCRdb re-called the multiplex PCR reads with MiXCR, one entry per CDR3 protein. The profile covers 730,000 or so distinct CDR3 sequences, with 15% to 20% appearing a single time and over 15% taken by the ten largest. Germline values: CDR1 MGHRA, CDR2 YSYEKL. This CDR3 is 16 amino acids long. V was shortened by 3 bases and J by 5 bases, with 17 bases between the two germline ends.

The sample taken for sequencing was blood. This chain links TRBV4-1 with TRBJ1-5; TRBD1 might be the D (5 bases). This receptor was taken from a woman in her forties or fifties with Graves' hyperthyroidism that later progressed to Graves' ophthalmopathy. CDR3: CASSQAGRGWDQPQHF. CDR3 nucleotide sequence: TGCGCCAGCAGCCAGGCGGGTAGGGGATGGGATCAGCCCCAGCATTTT.